This entry lists 24 T cell receptor beta chains sequenced from one sample in a study of breast tumors, draining lymph nodes, adjacent tissues. TCRdb redid the calling of the multiplex PCR reads with MiXCR, one entry per CDR3 protein. The profile shows 21,000 or so distinct CDR3 sequences, roughly 40% of them singletons. The sequenced sample was breast tumor tissue. These receptors were obtained from a female donor with breast cancer. Some clones in this sample may be carry-over from other donors' samples.

The rearrangement joins TRBV9 to TRBJ2-1; possibly TRBD1 for D (6 bases). The CDR3 totals 16 residues. The ends were cut back, 3 bases at V and 12 bases at J, with 25 bases in the middle. Germline-derived CDR1 and CDR2 are SGDLS and YYNGEE. The CDR3 DNA reads TGTGCCAGCAGCGAGCCCGAGGGGGTCGCTGGGGATGTGCAGTTCTTC. Translated: CASSEPEGVAGDVQFF.

As for this clonotype: The junction shows a germline mismatch at one end, possibly a read error. The genes are TRBV29-1 and TRBJ1-1; TRBD1 agrees at 8 bases. From germline, CDR1 is SQVTM and CDR2 ANQGSEA. The CDR3 totals 12 residues. CDR3 nucleotide sequence: TGCAGCGGGACAGGGACAGCCTATGAACCTTTCTTT. Residues: CSGTGTAYEPFF.

The table lists this clonotype with many counts. This chain uses TRBV7-6 with TRBJ1-6, with D possibly being TRBD1 (6 bases). The V end lost 2 bases, the J end lost 5 bases, and 10 bases lay between the germline ends. Germline values: CDR1 SGHVS, CDR2 FNYEAQ. This CDR3 spans 15 amino acids. CDR3 loop: CASSLRDRHNSPLHF. The CDR3 bases are TGTGCCAGCAGCTTACGCGACAGGCATAATTCACCCCTCCACTTT.

This chain uses TRBV12-3 or TRBV12-4 with TRBJ2-3, with TRBD1 matching 7 bases. V lost 5 bases to trimming and J lost 4 bases; unmatched junction nucleotides: 3. CDR3 length equals 13 residues. As DNA, the CDR3 is TGTGCCAGCAGTATAGGGACAGCAGATACGCAGTATTTT. It specifies CASSIGTADTQYF.

This clonotype occurred many times. Since a much larger clone is just one base distant, this may be a read error. This chain's CDR3 is CSARGRGPPSEQYF. CDR3 coding DNA: TGCAGTGCTAGAGGGCGAGGACCCCCCTCCGAGCAGTACTTC. This chain links TRBV20-1 with TRBJ2-7; D uncertain. Trimming cost V 1 base and J 6 bases, with 16 bases left between them. The germline V gene has CDR1 DFQATT and CDR2 SNEGSKA (reference sequence). The CDR3 has 14 amino acids.

This clonotype was counted only a few times. A much larger clone differs from this one at a single base, so this may be a read error. This rearrangement joins TRBV5-6 to TRBJ1-2; a weak D match, TRBD1 (5 bases). CDR1 is SGHDT, CDR2 YYEEEE, per germline. The CDR3 sequence is 15 residues long. DNA of the CDR3: TGTGCCAGCAGCTTGGTGTGGGGGAAAACCTATGGCCACACCTTC. Protein product: CASSLVWGKTYGHTF.

The rearrangement uses TRBV5-5 and TRBJ2-1, with D perhaps matching TRBD2 (6 bases). From germline, CDR1 is SGHKS and CDR2 YYEKEE (reference sequence). This CDR3 has 15 amino acids. Trimming took 0 bases from V and 9 from J, leaving 16 bases between them. CDR3 nucleotide sequence: TGTGCCAGCAGCTTGGAGCCGACTAGTCTGGCTGAGCAGTTCTTC. It yields the protein CASSLEPTSLAEQFF.

This clonotype was counted at least ten times. The gene calls are TRBV20-1 and TRBJ2-7; 9 bases agree with TRBD2. Germline loops: CDR1 DFQATT, CDR2 SNEGSKA (reference sequence). There are 13 residues in the CDR3. V lost 3 bases, J lost 6 bases, and 6 bases stayed unmatched. Here the CDR3 DNA reads TGCAGTGCTAGTGCTAGCGGGATTTCCGAGCAGTACTTC. Residues: CSASASGISEQYF.

This clonotype was seen many times. The rearrangement joins TRBV5-1 to TRBJ2-1, with 7 bases lining up with TRBD2. The CDR3 runs 17 residues. Trimming at V came to 4 bases and at J to 4 bases, leaving 14 bases not matched to a gene. Germline values: CDR1 SGHRS, CDR2 YFSETQ. The CDR3 here is CASSVSGTKDFYNEQFF. The CDR3 bases are TGCGCCAGCAGCGTATCCGGGACTAAAGATTTTTACAATGAGCAGTTCTTC.

J is TRBJ2-3 and V is TRBV20-1, with 8 bases aligning to TRBD2. The CDR3 is made up of 13 amino acids. CDR1 and CDR2 (germline): DFQATT, SNEGSKA (reference sequence). V lost 3 bases to trimming and J lost 2 bases; unmatched junction nucleotides: 1. The CDR3: CSASSGDTDTQYF. The CDR3 DNA follows: TGCAGTGCTAGTAGCGGGGACACAGATACGCAGTATTTT.

This rearrangement joins TRBV19 to TRBJ2-5; unclear D gene. This CDR3 region has 11 residues. The germline CDR1 and CDR2 sequences are LNHDA and SQIVND (reference sequence). V lost 3 bases and J 1 base, leaving 0 bases between the germline ends. CDR3 protein: CASSIQETQYF. The CDR3 region has the DNA TGTGCCAGTAGTATCCAAGAGACCCAGTACTTC. Variable domain in full (rest from reference TRBV19 and TRBJ2-5): DGGITQSPKYLFRKEGQNVTLSCEQNLNHDAMYWYRQDPGQGLRLIYYSQIVNDFQKGDIAEGYSVSREKKESFPLTVTSAQKNPTAFYLCASSIQETQYFGPGTRLLVL.

This clonotype was recorded many times. This could be a read error, since a much larger clone is one nucleotide away. The V call is TRBV5-1, the J call TRBJ2-5, with TRBD2 identical over 7 bases. The CDR3 runs 15 residues. CDR1 is SGHRS and CDR2 is YFSETQ in the germline V gene. In nucleotides, the CDR3 is TGCGCCAGCAGCTTTCTAGCGGCAAACCACGAGACCCAGTACTTC. Translated, it gives CASSFLAANHETQYF.

In this sample, this clonotype turned up many times. The chain combines TRBV7-3 with TRBJ1-3; D is unresolved. Per germline, CDR1 SGHTA and CDR2 FQGTGA. The V end lost 1 base, the J end lost 2 bases, and 6 bases lay between the germline ends. The CDR3 contains 14 residues. The CDR3 region has the DNA TGTGCCAGCAGCTTAAGAGAAGCTGGAAACACCATATATTTT. Protein product: CASSLREAGNTIYF.

This sequence joins TRBV7-3 and TRBJ2-2, with D unclear. Germline V gene lookup returns CDR1 SGHTA and CDR2 FQGTGA. V lost 4 bases to trimming and J lost 4 bases, with 13 bases between them. The CDR3 totals 15 residues. The CDR3 loop reads CASSSLQVGTGELFF. The CDR3 bases are TGTGCCAGCAGCTCGCTCCAGGTCGGCACCGGGGAGCTGTTTTTT.

By its share, this clonotype is medium-sized. The rearrangement joins TRBV7-3 to TRBJ2-3; maybe TRBD1 (5 bases). With 2 bases removed from V and 0 bases from J, the gap between germline ends came to 6 bases. This CDR3 has 14 residues. Germline V lookup: CDR1 SGHTA, CDR2 FQGTGA. The CDR3 DNA sequence: TGTGCCAGCAGCTTAGCAGGGAGCACAGATACGCAGTATTTT. Protein: CASSLAGSTDTQYF.

The CDR3 DNA sequence: TGTGCCAGCAGTTACACCAGCACGGCCCTTAGCAATCAGCCCCAGCATTTT. The encoded protein is CASSYTSTALSNQPQHF. This chain links TRBV6-6 with TRBJ1-5; D not certain. CDR1 MNHNY and CDR2 SVGAGI come from the germline V gene (reference sequence). This CDR3 comprises 17 residues. The V gene lost 2 bases and the J gene lost 0 bases, with 14 bases spanning the gap.

This clonotype was recorded many times. The V gene is TRBV4-1, the J gene TRBJ1-2; D possibly corresponds to TRBD1 (5 bases). This CDR3 has 16 residues. Germline V CDR1 and CDR2: MGHRA, YSYEKL. V lost 0 bases and J lost 2, with 13 bases in between. The DNA for the CDR3 is TGCGCCAGCAGCCAAGAGGGGGGGATATCCAACTATGGCTACACCTTC. This gives the protein CASSQEGGISNYGYTF.

The chain carries TRBV10-3 and TRBJ1-3; D unresolved. The V gene's germline CDR1 is ENHRY and CDR2 SYGVKD. The V and J ends lost 3 bases and 4 bases respectively, with 10 bases between them. The CDR3 spans 14 residues. The CDR3 here is CAISDQGSGNTIYF. The CDR3 region has the DNA TGTGCCATCAGTGATCAAGGGTCCGGAAACACCATATATTTT.

The V and J genes are TRBV6-4 and TRBJ2-2, with D unresolved. This CDR3 spans 14 amino acids. Looked up from germline, CDR1 is MRHNA and CDR2 is SNTAGT. With 3 bases removed from V and 8 bases from J, the gap between germline ends came to 13 bases. In DNA, the CDR3 is TGTGCCAGCAGTGAATCCCCCCAGTTAGGGGAGCTGTTTTTT. The encoded protein is CASSESPQLGELFF.

The rearrangement joins TRBV24-1 to TRBJ2-1; possible D gene TRBD1, 6 bases. V dropped 9 bases and J dropped 3 bases, with 14 bases sitting between them. CDR1 is KGHDR, CDR2 SFDVKD, per germline. This CDR3 is 14 amino acids long. CDR3 DNA sequence: TGTGCCACCGGATCAGGGGATCACTACAATGAGCAGTTCTTC. Translating it yields CATGSGDHYNEQFF.

This clonotype was seen ten or more times. The chain joins TRBV11-2 to TRBJ1-2, with D maybe TRBD1 (5 bases). CDR1 SGHAT and CDR2 FQNNGV come from the germline V gene. The CDR3 length is 14 residues. Trimming left V 5 bases short and J 0 bases short, with 10 bases between. CDR3 sequence reads: CASSGGSTNYGYTF. CDR3 nucleotides: TGTGCCAGCAGCGGGGGAAGCACTAACTATGGCTACACCTTC. The full variable domain, in which reference TRBV11-2 and TRBJ1-2 provide the parts outside the CDR3, is EAGVAQSPRYKIIEKRQSVAFWCNPISGHATLYWYQQILGQGPKLLIQFQNNGVVDDSQLPKDRFSAERLKGVDSTLKIQPAKLEDSAVYLCASSGGSTNYGYTFGSGTRLTVV.

This chain links TRBV7-9 with TRBJ2-7; D unresolved. V was trimmed by 4 bases and J by 3 bases, leaving 10 bases between them. The CDR3 has 13 amino acids. The germline V gene encodes CDR1 SEHNR and CDR2 FQNEAQ (reference sequence). CDR3 loop: CASSSPTLYEQYF. In DNA form, the CDR3 reads TGTGCCAGCAGCTCACCGACCCTCTACGAGCAGTACTTC.

This clonotype was recorded many times. A much more abundant neighbour one base away suggests this may be a read error. J is TRBJ2-5 and V is TRBV20-1; possibly TRBD1 for D (6 bases). V lost 8 bases to trimming and J lost 7 bases, with 23 bases between them. Germline CDR1 reads DFQATT; CDR2 reads SNEGSKA (reference sequence). CDR3 length: 14 residues. The CDR3 sequence is CSSPKWGLAATQYF. The CDR3 DNA reads TGCAGTTCACCGAAATGGGGGCTGGCCGCGACCCAGTACTTC.

The chain recombines TRBV7-9 with TRBJ2-3, with 11 bases that match TRBD2. Germline V gene sequence: CDR1 SEHNR, CDR2 FQNEAQ (reference sequence). The CDR3 is 15 residues long. Unmatched junction bases numbered 2, after V lost 5 bases and J lost 1 base. CDR3 DNA sequence: TGTGCCAGCAGCACGGGACTAGCGGGCACAGATACGCAGTATTTT. This codes for CASSTGLAGTDTQYF.